A single TCR beta chain is shown here with its context. What it recognizes is unknown. The junction departs from the called germline gene at one end, perhaps through a read error. This sample is drawn from a study of blood T cells in healthy people across ages. Study results and limitations: Observed TCR beta diversity per million T cells went down as age went up. This fall followed a roughly linear course with age.

The authors drew 8.5 to 10 milliliters of peripheral blood from each donor. Looked up from germline, CDR1 is DFQATT and CDR2 is SNEGSKA (reference sequence). The CDR3 has 15 residues. For the second PCR, which ran for roughly 6 to 12 cycles, a sample-barcoded 5' primer and a J-beta primer mix were used. Every cDNA was tagged by a template-switch adaptor with 12 random nucleotides. All samples gave at least 3 million CDR3-containing paired-end reads. TCRdb passed the 5' RACE reads through MiXCR, listing each CDR3 protein once. The sample has about 680,000 distinct CDR3 sequences; approximately 50% are singletons.

Sequenced sample: blood. The TCR comes from a woman aged 55-70 years in good health. V gene TRBV20-1 combines with J gene TRBJ2-1, with D perhaps given as TRBD1 or TRBD2 (5 bases each). The CDR3 here is CSTPESLGVVNGQFF. The CDR3, as DNA: TGCAGTACTCCAGAAAGCTTGGGGGTAGTAAATGGGCAGTTCTTC.